This TCR beta chain was found in a study of cytomegalovirus exposure and HLA in healthy donors. General observations from the study: Certain sequence variants were highly shared and formed a cluster, and this cluster was likely a sequencing artifact.

CDR3 size: 15 residues. In germline, CDR1 is LNHNV, CDR2 YYDKDF (reference sequence). V was clipped by 5 bases and J by 0 bases; unmatched bases: 4. This clone was found a few times. The antigen is undetermined. The PCR employed 60 Vbeta primers together with 13 Jbeta primers. Clones were sequenced by immunoSEQ multiplex PCR, and TCRdb holds only the in-frame ones, with some missing. The profile shows approximately 150,000 clones, over 80% of them singletons. The chain couples TRBV15 to TRBJ1-3; 7 bases line up with TRBD1. This receptor was taken from a male donor in good health and CMV-seronegative. Material for sequencing was PBMCs. CDR3 bases: TGTGCCACCAGCGGCAGGACAGGCTCTGGAAACACCATATATTTT. Amino acid sequence: CATSGRTGSGNTIYF.